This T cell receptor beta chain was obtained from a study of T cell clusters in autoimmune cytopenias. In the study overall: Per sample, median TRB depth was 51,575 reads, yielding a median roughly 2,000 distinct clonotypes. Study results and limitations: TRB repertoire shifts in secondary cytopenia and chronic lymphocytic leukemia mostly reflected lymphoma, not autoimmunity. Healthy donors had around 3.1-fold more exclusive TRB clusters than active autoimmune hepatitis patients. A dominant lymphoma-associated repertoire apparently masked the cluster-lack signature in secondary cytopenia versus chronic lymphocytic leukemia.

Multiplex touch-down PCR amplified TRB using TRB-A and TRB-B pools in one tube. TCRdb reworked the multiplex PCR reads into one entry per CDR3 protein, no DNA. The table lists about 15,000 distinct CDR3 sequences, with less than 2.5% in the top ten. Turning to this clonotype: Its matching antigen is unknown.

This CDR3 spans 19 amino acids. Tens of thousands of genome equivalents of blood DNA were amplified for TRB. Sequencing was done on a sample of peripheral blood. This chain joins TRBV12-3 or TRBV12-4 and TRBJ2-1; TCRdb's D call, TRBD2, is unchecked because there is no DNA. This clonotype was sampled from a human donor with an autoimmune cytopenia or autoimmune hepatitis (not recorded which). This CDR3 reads CASSLRTGSSGRDNNEQFF.